This T cell receptor beta chain was identified in a study of T cell responses to AZD1222 COVID-19 vaccine. Trimming removed 1 base at V and 4 bases at J, with 11 bases between. The CDR3 consists of 15 residues. CDR1 and CDR2 (germline): MGHRA, YSYEKL. Profiling relied on immunoSEQ multiplex PCR, and the TCRdb table lists in-frame clones only, not all of them. The sample includes 130,000 or so clones, around 90% seen only once; the top ten take 5% to 7.5%. The rearrangement joins TRBV4-1 to TRBJ1-5; D call uncertain. The input for sequencing was peripheral blood, taken on day 0 of AZD1222 vaccination. The sequence came from an adult in good health. Written as DNA, the CDR3 is TGCGCCAGCAGCCAAGGAGTGGGCCCGAATCAGCCCCAGCATTTT. Protein: CASSQGVGPNQPQHF.